This T cell receptor (beta chain) originates from a study of vaccination and CD4 T cells after COVID-19 (dated by TCRdb to between 2021 and 2024). Notes on the research overall: The convalescent cohort included six males and four females, with two Hispanic individuals, seven Caucasians, two Asians and one multiracial person. Participants got two doses of the Pfizer-BioNTech BNT162b2 vaccine (n=8) or two doses of the Moderna mRNA-1273 vaccine (n=2). Post-COVID blood samples were collected from convalescent patients a median of approximately 93 days after diagnosis, with a range of about 35 to 180 days. The time from the second vaccine dose to post-vaccine blood sampling had a median of roughly 70 days and ranged from about 12 to 250 days. Culture stimuli were overlapping spike peptide pools from SARS-CoV-2 and from the common cold coronaviruses HCoV-NL63, HCoV-OC43 and HCoV-229E. In control cultures, a CEFX viral epitope pool was used as positive control, an HIV-1 Nef peptide pool was used as negative control, or no peptide was added. In roughly 11 COVID-19 convalescent patients and several infection-naive healthy vaccine recipients, the spike-specific CD4+ TCR repertoire before mRNA vaccination was compared with the repertoire after mRNA vaccination. An earlier paper using these donors assessed, at the TCR clonotype level, memory CD4+ T cell crossreactivity between SARS-CoV-2 and common cold coronavirus spike proteins.

Summary of the overall study and its limitations: Of the vaccine-specific clones found in convalescent patients, nearly all (304 of 307) were mono-reactive for SARS-CoV-2 spike instead of being cross-reactive with common cold coronaviruses. Among convalescent patients, a median around 89% of the SARS-CoV-2-reactive clones seen after vaccination appeared only after vaccination, which suggests priming specific to the vaccine. An increase in the median number of SARS-CoV-2-reactive clonotypes from 21 after infection to 38 after vaccination was observed, but the change was not found to be significant. Relatively few convalescent patients were included in the study, and early timepoints after natural infection were not analyzed.

The intended sense of this specimen's treatment or condition label: roughly ten-day PBMC culture with coronavirus spike peptide pools or control peptides (ViraFEST assay). CD4+ T cells from unexposed donors were collected before the COVID-19 pandemic (2011-2018). The ViraFEST assay was used in the study, in which antigen-specific T cells were expanded with peptide pools and expanded clonotypes were subsequently identified by TCR sequencing. PBMCs were cultured at approximately 2 million per well in IMDM supplemented with approximately 4.7% human AB serum and 8.5 to 10 IU/ml IL-2, with 9.5 to 10 ug/ml peptide pools added. On days 3 and 7, half of the culture medium was replaced with fresh IL-2-containing medium. After ten to eleven days of culture, CD4+ T cells were isolated by negative selection using the EasySep CD4+ T cell isolation kit. As cell numbers permitted, CD4+ T cells from unexposed donors were tested for reactivity to SARS-CoV-2 S and N and to four common cold coronavirus spike pools. Ficoll-Paque Plus gradient centrifugation was used to isolate PBMCs from whole blood, and the isolated PBMCs were then either used fresh or cryopreserved at -140C. Culture conditions were generally each tested in triplicate wells. Leukapheresis product for the unexposed donors was bought commercially.

As encoded in the germline V gene, CDR1 is MNHEY while CDR2 is SVGAGI. At the junction V is shortened by 0 bases and J by 4 bases; bases outside the gene matches: 4. From the cysteine up to the phenylalanine, the CDR3 has a length of 15 residues. The only DNA kept is the CDR3, 45 bases in frame from the first base. The library was obtained by PCR. DNA from cultured CD4+ T cells was subjected to TCR sequencing with the Oncomine TCR Beta short-read assay at the Johns Hopkins FTIC core. Genomic DNA was extracted from the cultured CD4+ T cells with the QIAamp micro DNA kit. Oncomine TCR Beta libraries made from cultured CD4+ T cells were pooled using unique dual indexes and sequenced on an Illumina iSeq 100. The authors' pipeline ran thus. Non-productive sequences were removed, and CDR3s not starting with C, not ending with F or W, or shorter than 7 amino acids were discarded. Antigen-specific clonotypes were identified with the MANAFEST web application by comparing peptide-stimulated wells with reference and other culture wells. To be called positive, a clone needed an FDR below 0.05, an odds ratio above 5, and a productive frequency above 0.1% in at least two of three replicate wells. Cross-reactive clonotypes were defined as significantly expanded in both SARS-CoV-2 spike wells and at least one common cold coronavirus spike condition. Similarity between CDR3 sequences was evaluated in R version 3.6.1 using Levenshtein distances (stringdist) and unrooted phylogenetic trees (ape). TCRdb reanalyzed the raw reads on its own, using fastp at Q25 for trimming and MiXCR for clone calling, and kept in-frame beta chains. Here each entry gathers all rows of one CDR3 protein and keeps the most common genes and DNA. The authors' filters were not applied to this entry. The sample profile shows some 6,000 distinct CDR3 sequences; 27% of them were found once. In total, the top ten clones hold about 18% of the sample.

This clonotype is termed medium-sized (0.01 to 0.1%). Its recognized antigen is unknown. Per-base qualities were not stored, and no clone one base away is much larger. Sequenced: CD4+ T cells from blood, cultured in vitro. This sequence was found in a human donor in good health. The rearranged chain carries TRBV6-5 and TRBJ1-2; 8 bases in between match TRBD1. Here the CDR3 is given as CASSYSTGDGYGYTF. The DNA sequence follows: TGTGCCAGCAGTTACTCGACAGGGGACGGCTATGGCTACACCTTC.